What follows is one T cell receptor (beta chain) and its context. Method: immunoSEQ multiplex PCR; TCRdb's copy keeps in-frame clones and lacks some. This sample yields 84,000 or so clones, of which 65% to 90% are seen a single time; 11% belongs to the top ten. CDR1 is SGHNT, CDR2 YYREEE, per germline (reference sequence). CDR3 length: 14 amino acids. Trimming shortened V by 1 base and J by 2 bases, and 9 bases separated the two germline ends. The source of the sample is a study of control samples from healthy donors and cancer patients. The rearrangement uses TRBV5-4 and TRBJ1-2, with D perhaps TRBD1 (6 bases). This clonotype was obtained from a man in his sixties with head and neck cancer. The sequenced sample consisted of PBMCs. CDR3: CASSLWQGNYGYTF. Here the CDR3 DNA reads TGTGCCAGCAGCTTGTGGCAGGGGAACTATGGCTACACCTTC.